The T cell receptor (beta chain) under discussion was sequenced for a study of blood T cells in healthy people across ages. Study-wide results and caveats: There was a strong correlation between TCR beta diversity and naive T cell percentage. PBMCs left unsorted prevented a conclusive naive versus antigen-experienced comparison.

The sample holds a few counts of this clonotype. The target antigen is unknown. The sample providers were healthy Caucasian people from Russia, aged roughly 6 to 95. Every donor contributed ten milliliters of peripheral blood by blood draw. CDR1 and CDR2 (germline): SQVTM, ANQGSEA. The germline V and J ends were trimmed by 6 bases and 7 bases, with 10 bases remaining between them. The CDR3 extends over 11 amino acids. A J-beta primer mix and a sample-barcoded 5' primer were used in a second PCR of roughly 6 to 12 cycles. A single record per CDR3 protein comes from TCRdb applying MiXCR to the 5' RACE reads. The sample carries around 1,900,000 distinct CDR3 sequences, more than 35% recorded once.

The sample was blood. The V call is TRBV29-1, the J call TRBJ2-1; D gene ambiguous. The receptor comes from a human donor in good health. This CDR3 is CSVSVTNEQFF. The CDR3 nucleotides are TGCAGCGTGTCAGTGACTAATGAGCAGTTCTTC.